This T cell receptor (beta chain) was retrieved from a study of blood T cell repertoires in COVID-19. Per the study methods: Using reference gene primer amplification, nucleated cell counts were estimated. Clones were sequenced by immunoSEQ multiplex PCR, and TCRdb holds only the in-frame ones, with some missing. For V, J and clone size, that table is used; D and trimming come from the DNA. The sample consists of about 170,000 clones, approximately 90% of them appearing once. Per germline, CDR1 MGHRA and CDR2 YSYEKL. V gave up 2 bases and J gave up 3 bases; unmatched junction bases: 2. This CDR3 region has 14 residues. Recruits, aged roughly 18 to 89 years, lived in some 25 US areas. This clone was detected only a few times.

V gene TRBV4-1 combines with J gene TRBJ1-1, with 8 nucleotides matching TRBD1. The clonotype comes from a young woman who had recovered from COVID-19. Material for sequencing was PBMCs or T cells enriched from blood (not recorded which). The CDR3 reads CASSQYRGDTEAFF. Here the CDR3 DNA reads TGCGCCAGCAGCCAATACAGGGGGGACACTGAAGCTTTCTTT.